The source of this T cell receptor (beta chain) is a study of cytomegalovirus exposure and HLA in healthy donors. This clone was counted once. Antigen unknown. The ends were cut back, 6 bases at V and 3 bases at J, with 9 bases in the middle. CDR3 size: 11 residues. The V gene's germline CDR1 is SQVTM and CDR2 ANQGSEA. The PCR made use of 60 Vbeta and 13 Jbeta primers. Sequencing was performed with immunoSEQ multiplex PCR; in TCRdb, only in-frame clones are kept and a portion is missing. The sample consists of roughly 160,000 clones, roughly 84% of them appearing once. Study outcomes and limitations: A cluster of highly shared sequence variants was likely a sequencing artifact.

The source of this sequence is a boy aged 2 to 10 in good health and CMV-seronegative. Sequencing input: PBMCs. This chain uses TRBV29-1 with TRBJ2-7, with TRBD2 as a possible D gene (5 bases). For the CDR3, the DNA is TGCAGCGTCAGACTAAGCTACGAGCAGTACTTC. Residues: CSVRLSYEQYF.